A selection of T cell receptor beta chains follows, all from one sample in a study of blood T cells in healthy people across ages. TCRdb called the 5' RACE reads again in MiXCR, with one record for every CDR3 protein. The table shows just under 750,000 distinct CDR3 sequences, with approximately 22% occurring only once. The specimen was blood. The receptors shown here come from a man aged 65 to 79 in good health. Each CDR3 is given with its conserved first and last residue. D genes are given only for firm matches. Clone size, where shown, is once, few, many, or a class for clones that have expanded.

d_call: TRBD2; v_call: TRBV5-1; clone_size: many; j_call: TRBJ2-1; cdr3_aa: CASTGGSSYNEQFF; cdr3_nt: TGCGCCAGCACGGGGGGGAGCTCCTACAATGAGCAGTTCTTC
d_call: NA; v_call: TRBV28; clone_size: few; j_call: TRBJ1-1; cdr3_aa: CASSQVPGLNTEAFF; cdr3_nt: TGTGCCAGCAGTCAAGTACCAGGCCTGAACACTGAAGCTTTCTTT
d_call: TRBD1; v_call: TRBV19; clone_size: few; j_call: TRBJ1-1; cdr3_aa: CASGTGGNTGAFF; cdr3_nt: TGTGCCAGTGGGACAGGGGGGAACACTGGAGCTTTCTTT
d_call: NA; v_call: TRBV6-2/TRBV6-3; clone_size: NA; j_call: TRBJ1-1; cdr3_aa: CASSYSRQPNTEAFF; cdr3_nt: TGTGCCAGCAGTTACTCGAGACAGCCGAACACTGAAGCTTTCTTT
d_call: NA; v_call: TRBV28; clone_size: NA; j_call: TRBJ1-2; cdr3_aa: CASSPLFYGYTF; cdr3_nt: TGTGCCAGCAGTCCCCTATTCTATGGCTACACCTTC
d_call: NA; v_call: TRBV11-2; clone_size: NA; j_call: TRBJ2-5; cdr3_aa: CASSLLASPETQYF; cdr3_nt: TGTGCCAGCAGCTTATTGGCATCTCCAGAGACCCAGTACTTC
d_call: NA; v_call: TRBV9; clone_size: NA; j_call: TRBJ2-1; cdr3_aa: CASSVEVLAWNEQFF; cdr3_nt: TGTGCCAGCAGCGTAGAGGTCCTAGCGTGGAATGAGCAGTTCTTC
d_call: NA; v_call: TRBV30; clone_size: NA; j_call: TRBJ1-2; cdr3_aa: CAWSRGDYGYTF; cdr3_nt: TGTGCCTGGAGCCGTGGCGACTATGGCTACACCTTC
d_call: TRBD1; v_call: TRBV5-1; clone_size: NA; j_call: TRBJ2-3; cdr3_aa: CASSLVGGQGTDTQYF; cdr3_nt: TGCGCCAGCAGCTTGGTAGGGGGACAGGGCACAGATACGCAGTATTTT
d_call: TRBD1; v_call: TRBV5-1; clone_size: many; j_call: TRBJ2-2; cdr3_aa: CASSLTGDTGELFF; cdr3_nt: TGCGCCAGCAGCTTGACAGGGGACACCGGGGAGCTGTTTTTT
d_call: NA; v_call: TRBV20-1; clone_size: few; j_call: TRBJ2-5; cdr3_aa: CSGLGPGQETQYF; cdr3_nt: TGCAGTGGATTAGGCCCGGGGCAAGAGACCCAGTACTTC
d_call: NA; v_call: TRBV6-5; clone_size: NA; j_call: TRBJ2-4; cdr3_aa: CASSYLTPRGAKNIQYF; cdr3_nt: TGTGCCAGCAGTTACCTAACCCCCCGGGGGGCCAAAAACATTCAGTACTTC
d_call: TRBD1; v_call: TRBV20-1; clone_size: NA; j_call: TRBJ2-3; cdr3_aa: CSARDGFKGATDTQYF; cdr3_nt: TGCAGTGCTAGAGACGGCTTTAAGGGGGCCACAGATACGCAGTATTTT
d_call: TRBD1; v_call: TRBV3-1; clone_size: few; j_call: TRBJ2-1; cdr3_aa: CAVRRQGITSEQFF; cdr3_nt: TGTGCCGTCAGGAGACAGGGGATCACAAGTGAGCAGTTCTTC
d_call: TRBD1; v_call: TRBV10-3; clone_size: NA; j_call: TRBJ2-2; cdr3_aa: CAISEGQGLELFF; cdr3_nt: TGTGCCATCAGTGAGGGACAGGGCCTGGAGCTGTTTTTT
d_call: NA; v_call: TRBV7-9; clone_size: few; j_call: TRBJ2-3; cdr3_aa: CASNLAEGGTDTQYF; cdr3_nt: TGTGCCAGCAATCTAGCGGAGGGGGGCACAGATACGCAGTATTTT
d_call: NA; v_call: TRBV2; clone_size: NA; j_call: TRBJ2-2; cdr3_aa: CASSDFRTTGELFF; cdr3_nt: TGTGCCAGCAGTGATTTTAGAACCACCGGGGAGCTGTTTTTT
d_call: TRBD2; v_call: TRBV20-1; clone_size: NA; j_call: TRBJ2-3; cdr3_aa: CSASSSGYRPDTQYF; cdr3_nt: TGCAGTGCTAGCTCTAGCGGATATCGGCCAGATACGCAGTATTTT
d_call: NA; v_call: TRBV15; clone_size: few; j_call: TRBJ2-5; cdr3_aa: CATSRDAAARETQYF; cdr3_nt: TGTGCCACCAGCAGAGATGCGGCAGCTCGAGAGACCCAGTACTTC
d_call: NA; v_call: TRBV20-1; clone_size: NA; j_call: TRBJ1-3; cdr3_aa: CSAPGPAGNTIYF; cdr3_nt: TGCAGTGCTCCTGGGCCAGCTGGAAACACCATATATTTT
d_call: TRBD1; v_call: TRBV12-3/TRBV12-4; clone_size: few; j_call: TRBJ1-1; cdr3_aa: CASTRGGRGPAEAFF; cdr3_nt: TGTGCCAGCACCCGAGGGGGCAGGGGGCCCGCTGAAGCTTTCTTT
d_call: NA; v_call: TRBV12-3/TRBV12-4; clone_size: NA; j_call: TRBJ2-1; cdr3_aa: CASSFPGRAGEQFF; cdr3_nt: TGTGCCAGCAGTTTCCCCGGTCGGGCTGGTGAGCAGTTCTTC
d_call: NA; v_call: TRBV5-1; clone_size: few; j_call: TRBJ2-5; cdr3_aa: CASSPVQLETQYF; cdr3_nt: TGCGCCAGCAGCCCGGTCCAATTAGAGACCCAGTACTTC
d_call: NA; v_call: TRBV5-1; clone_size: NA; j_call: TRBJ2-5; cdr3_aa: CASSLLGQSFYF; cdr3_nt: TGCGCCAGCAGCTTACTGGGACAAAGCTTTTACTTC
d_call: NA; v_call: TRBV28; clone_size: NA; j_call: TRBJ2-7; cdr3_aa: CASSFSWSKPDYEQYF; cdr3_nt: TGTGCCAGCAGTTTTTCATGGTCCAAACCCGACTACGAGCAGTACTTC
d_call: TRBD2; v_call: TRBV28; clone_size: few; j_call: TRBJ2-1; cdr3_aa: CASSLSGAGGEQFF; cdr3_nt: TGTGCCAGCAGTCTGAGTGGGGCGGGAGGTGAGCAGTTCTTC
d_call: TRBD2; v_call: TRBV2; clone_size: NA; j_call: TRBJ2-3; cdr3_aa: CAIRNSSGIYRTDTQYF; cdr3_nt: TGTGCCATCCGTAACTCTAGCGGGATTTATCGCACAGATACGCAGTATTTT
d_call: NA; v_call: TRBV4-1; clone_size: many; j_call: TRBJ1-6; cdr3_aa: CASSPGWGDNSPLHF; cdr3_nt: TGCGCCAGCAGTCCCGGATGGGGAGACAATTCACCCCTCCACTTT
d_call: NA; v_call: TRBV5-1; clone_size: NA; j_call: TRBJ2-2; cdr3_aa: CASLLNPGNTGELFF; cdr3_nt: TGCGCCAGCCTACTTAACCCAGGGAACACCGGGGAGCTGTTTTTT
d_call: NA; v_call: TRBV6-5; clone_size: many; j_call: TRBJ2-3; cdr3_aa: CASSYSGGDTQYF; cdr3_nt: TGTGCCAGCAGTTACTCTGGAGGAGATACGCAGTATTTT
d_call: NA; v_call: TRBV6-5; clone_size: NA; j_call: TRBJ2-5; cdr3_aa: CASSPGGTQYF; cdr3_nt: TGTGCCAGCAGCCCCGGGGGGACCCAGTACTTC
d_call: NA; v_call: TRBV24-1; clone_size: few; j_call: TRBJ1-1; cdr3_aa: CATRRGLETEAFF; cdr3_nt: TGTGCCACCAGACGTGGGCTCGAGACTGAAGCTTTCTTT
d_call: TRBD2; v_call: TRBV29-1; clone_size: few; j_call: TRBJ2-3; cdr3_aa: CSADPPGGEATQYF; cdr3_nt: TGCAGCGCGGATCCACCGGGGGGAGAGGCTACGCAGTATTTT
d_call: NA; v_call: TRBV6-2/TRBV6-3; clone_size: few; j_call: TRBJ1-5; cdr3_aa: CASSYSKVSVLRRSNQPQHF; cdr3_nt: TGTGCCAGCAGTTACTCGAAAGTCTCAGTCCTTCGACGTAGCAATCAGCCCCAGCATTTT
d_call: NA; v_call: TRBV6-2/TRBV6-3; clone_size: NA; j_call: TRBJ1-2; cdr3_aa: CASISSAGKNGYTF; cdr3_nt: TGTGCCAGCATCTCCTCTGCAGGGAAAAACGGCTACACCTTC
d_call: TRBD1; v_call: TRBV9; clone_size: NA; j_call: TRBJ2-1; cdr3_aa: CASSVEGTGGGNEQFF; cdr3_nt: TGTGCCAGCAGCGTAGAGGGGACAGGGGGGGGGAATGAGCAGTTCTTC
d_call: NA; v_call: TRBV6-5; clone_size: few; j_call: TRBJ1-1; cdr3_aa: CASSLALVSTEVFF; cdr3_nt: TGTGCCAGCAGTCTGGCACTTGTAAGCACTGAAGTTTTCTTT
d_call: NA; v_call: TRBV7-2; clone_size: few; j_call: TRBJ1-2; cdr3_aa: CASSFGFDEGGYTF; cdr3_nt: TGTGCCAGCAGCTTCGGGTTTGACGAGGGAGGCTACACCTTC
d_call: NA; v_call: TRBV7-2; clone_size: many; j_call: TRBJ1-5; cdr3_aa: CASSSSDQPQHF; cdr3_nt: TGTGCCAGCAGCAGCTCGGATCAGCCCCAGCATTTT
d_call: NA; v_call: TRBV6-1; clone_size: NA; j_call: TRBJ1-1; cdr3_aa: CASSESSSAFF; cdr3_nt: TGTGCCAGCAGTGAATCGTCGTCGGCTTTCTTT
d_call: NA; v_call: TRBV11-2; clone_size: few; j_call: TRBJ1-5; cdr3_aa: CASSLVIGVSNQPQHF; cdr3_nt: TGTGCCAGCAGCTTAGTAATAGGAGTTAGCAATCAGCCCCAGCATTTT
d_call: TRBD1; v_call: TRBV5-1; clone_size: few; j_call: TRBJ2-7; cdr3_aa: CASSLEGQGRSYEQYF; cdr3_nt: TGCGCCAGCAGCTTGGAAGGACAGGGTCGGTCCTACGAGCAGTACTTC
d_call: NA; v_call: TRBV5-1; clone_size: many; j_call: TRBJ2-3; cdr3_aa: CASSLGPSDTQYF; cdr3_nt: TGCGCCAGCAGCTTGGGACCATCAGATACGCAGTATTTT
d_call: TRBD1; v_call: TRBV6-1; clone_size: NA; j_call: TRBJ2-5; cdr3_aa: CASSALGTGEYF; cdr3_nt: TGTGCCAGCAGCGCACTCGGGACAGGGGAGTACTTC
d_call: NA; v_call: TRBV5-4; clone_size: few; j_call: TRBJ2-1; cdr3_aa: CASSLSGVDEQFF; cdr3_nt: TGTGCCAGCAGCTTGAGTGGGGTCGATGAGCAGTTCTTC
d_call: NA; v_call: TRBV10-3; clone_size: many; j_call: TRBJ2-3; cdr3_aa: CAISDLNTDTQYF; cdr3_nt: TGTGCCATCAGTGATTTGAACACAGATACGCAGTATTTT
d_call: NA; v_call: TRBV2; clone_size: few; j_call: TRBJ1-1; cdr3_aa: CASSDLAGETEAFF; cdr3_nt: TGTGCCAGCAGTGATCTGGCAGGGGAAACTGAAGCTTTCTTT
d_call: NA; v_call: TRBV6-1; clone_size: NA; j_call: TRBJ1-5; cdr3_aa: CASRELSARRASQPQHF; cdr3_nt: TGTGCCAGCAGGGAACTCTCGGCCAGGCGGGCTAGTCAGCCCCAGCATTTT
d_call: NA; v_call: TRBV5-1; clone_size: NA; j_call: TRBJ2-3; cdr3_aa: CASRFDSPTDTQYF; cdr3_nt: TGCGCCAGCAGATTTGACAGCCCCACAGATACGCAGTATTTT
d_call: TRBD2; v_call: TRBV29-1; clone_size: NA; j_call: TRBJ2-1; cdr3_aa: CSVQAGGPYNEQFF; cdr3_nt: TGCAGCGTTCAAGCGGGAGGACCCTACAATGAGCAGTTCTTC
d_call: TRBD1; v_call: TRBV7-2; clone_size: few; j_call: TRBJ2-2; cdr3_aa: CASSFQGAIGELFF; cdr3_nt: TGTGCCAGCAGCTTTCAGGGGGCCATCGGGGAGCTGTTTTTT